This T cell receptor (beta chain) stems from a study of response to subunit inactivated influenza vaccine. Findings and limits, study-wide: Authors suggested seasonal influenza vaccinations each recruit few new T cells.

Each CDR3 protein gets one entry after TCRdb re-called the RT-PCR reads with MiXCR. The sample consists of 590,000 or so distinct CDR3 sequences, about 14% of them appearing once. Trimming took off 1 base at V and 2 bases at J, with 12 bases between the two ends. This CDR3 region has 16 residues. CDR1 is SGHDN and CDR2 is FVKESK in the germline V gene. This clonotype was seen ten or more times. Antigen unknown. This receptor was identified in a man aged 45-60 years who received an inactivated influenza vaccine. Sequenced here: PBMCs from blood, sampled 14 days before vaccination. The chain has TRBV14 and TRBJ2-1, with a weak D call TRBD2 (6 bases). The CDR3, as DNA: TGTGCCAGCAGCCAAGCCTCCGGGACTGCCTACAATGAGCAGTTCTTC. This gives the protein CASSQASGTAYNEQFF.